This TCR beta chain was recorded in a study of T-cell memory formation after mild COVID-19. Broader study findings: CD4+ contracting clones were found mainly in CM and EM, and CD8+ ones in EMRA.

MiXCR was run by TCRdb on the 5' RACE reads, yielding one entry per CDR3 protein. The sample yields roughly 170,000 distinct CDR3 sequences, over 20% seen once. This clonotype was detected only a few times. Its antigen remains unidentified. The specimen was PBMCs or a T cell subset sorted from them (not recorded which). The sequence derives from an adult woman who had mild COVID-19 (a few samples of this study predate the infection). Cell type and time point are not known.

The CDR3 nucleotides are TGCAGTGCTGGCATAGGGCGCGGCTACACCTTC. Translated: CSAGIGRGYTF. The chain is built from TRBV20-1 and TRBJ1-2; D is uncertain. The V end lost 5 bases, the J end lost 8 bases, and 12 bases lay between the germline ends. Germline V gives CDR1 DFQATT, CDR2 SNEGSKA (reference sequence). The CDR3 totals 11 residues.